A selection of T cell receptor beta chains follows, all from one sample in a study of T-cell reconstitution after alpha-beta-depleted transplantation in children. A single record per CDR3 protein comes from TCRdb applying MiXCR to the PCR reads. Of fewer than 400,000 distinct CDR3 sequences listed, about a fifth were seen once; the top ten hold approximately 3.9%. The input for sequencing was PBMCs from the stem cell graft donor, taken from the stem cell graft. The receptors shown here come from a human donor who donated a stem cell graft to a child with acute myeloid leukemia. Both conserved end residues are part of each CDR3. Each record gives: V gene, D gene, clone size, J gene, CDR3 DNA, CDR3 protein. The D gene is left open where the match is weak. The size field is filled for only some rows; it gives once, few, many or a size class.

V: TRBV12-3/TRBV12-4
D: .
size: many
J: TRBJ2-7
DNA: TGTGCCAGCAGTCTTAGTCCCAGGAGCTACGAGCAGTACTTC
CDR3: CASSLSPRSYEQYF

V: TRBV20-1
D: TRBD2
size: many
J: TRBJ2-3
DNA: TGCAGTGCTGGGCGAAGCGGGAGAAACACAGATACGCAGTATTTT
CDR3: CSAGRSGRNTDTQYF

V: TRBV28
D: TRBD2
size: .
J: TRBJ2-1
DNA: TGTGCCAGCAGTTCCCGGGAGGGCCTGGGGAGTGAGCAGTTCTTC
CDR3: CASSSREGLGSEQFF

V: TRBV27
D: TRBD2
size: once
J: TRBJ2-2
DNA: TGTGCCAGCAGGGTGACTAGCGGGAGGGACACCGGGGAGCTGTTTTTT
CDR3: CASRVTSGRDTGELFF

V: TRBV7-8
D: .
size: once
J: TRBJ2-7
DNA: TGTGCCAGCAGCTCAGGGACAAGGACTTACGAGCAGTACTTC
CDR3: CASSSGTRTYEQYF

V: TRBV12-5
D: .
size: .
J: TRBJ1-5
DNA: TGTGCTAGTGGTTTGGGGAGCGACCTCGTCCAGCCCCAGCATTTT
CDR3: CASGLGSDLVQPQHF

V: TRBV6-1
D: .
size: .
J: TRBJ2-4
DNA: TGTGCCAGCTTTCGAGGTGGGGATTATGGCATTCAGTACTTC
CDR3: CASFRGGDYGIQYF

V: TRBV5-1
D: .
size: once
J: TRBJ2-1
DNA: TGCGCCAGCAGCTTGGAGTCGCTTCCCTACAATGAGCAGTTCTTC
CDR3: CASSLESLPYNEQFF

V: TRBV5-1
D: .
size: .
J: TRBJ2-1
DNA: TGCGCCAGCAGCTACGCACGGGGATTAATGGGGATCTCCTACAATGAGCAGTTCTTC
CDR3: CASSYARGLMGISYNEQFF

V: TRBV9
D: .
size: few
J: TRBJ2-1
DNA: TGTGCCAGCAGCGTCCCACGGGGGCTAGCGGAGAGCTCCTACAATGAGCAGTTCTTC
CDR3: CASSVPRGLAESSYNEQFF

V: TRBV24-1
D: .
size: .
J: TRBJ1-1
DNA: TGTGCCACCAGTGACCCCCATCTGAACACTGAAGCTTTCTTT
CDR3: CATSDPHLNTEAFF

V: TRBV6-2/TRBV6-3
D: .
size: .
J: TRBJ2-1
DNA: TGTGCCAGCAGCCGACTTCGACAGTCCCACGACAATGAGCAGTTCTTC
CDR3: CASSRLRQSHDNEQFF

V: TRBV14
D: .
size: .
J: TRBJ2-1
DNA: TGTGCCAGCAGCCAAGAGATTAGCGGACGTGAGCAGTTCTTC
CDR3: CASSQEISGREQFF

V: TRBV24-1
D: .
size: .
J: TRBJ2-1
DNA: TGTGCCACCAGTGATTTGTCGGCTAGCACCTATGAGCAGTTCTTC
CDR3: CATSDLSASTYEQFF

V: TRBV27
D: .
size: .
J: TRBJ2-1
DNA: TGTGCCAGCAGTTTCGGTCCTAGCGTCTACAATGAGCAGTTCTTC
CDR3: CASSFGPSVYNEQFF

V: TRBV12-3/TRBV12-4
D: TRBD2
size: .
J: TRBJ2-7
DNA: TGTGCCAGCAGAAGCGGGAGGGGAGCGTACGAGCAGTACTTC
CDR3: CASRSGRGAYEQYF

V: TRBV4-3
D: TRBD1
size: few
J: TRBJ2-7
DNA: TGCGCCAGCAGCCCGACCCGGGACAGAGCCTACGAGCAGTACTTC
CDR3: CASSPTRDRAYEQYF

V: TRBV28
D: .
size: .
J: TRBJ2-3
DNA: TGTGCCAGCAGTTTGGGTCGCCTGGGGGGAGATACGCAGTATTTT
CDR3: CASSLGRLGGDTQYF

V: TRBV12-3/TRBV12-4
D: .
size: .
J: TRBJ1-4
DNA: TGTGCCAGCAGTTTCGTCGGGGCTAAACTGTTTTTT
CDR3: CASSFVGAKLFF

V: TRBV29-1
D: .
size: many
J: TRBJ2-7
DNA: TGCAGCGTTGTCGGCCGGGGTTACGAGCAGTACTTC
CDR3: CSVVGRGYEQYF

V: TRBV29-1
D: .
size: .
J: TRBJ2-4
DNA: TGCAGCGTTAAGCCTAAAAACATTCAGTACTTC
CDR3: CSVKPKNIQYF

V: TRBV28
D: TRBD1
size: few
J: TRBJ2-2
DNA: TGTGCCAGCAGTCTCACCTGGACAGGGGCGAACACCGGGGAGCTGTTTTTT
CDR3: CASSLTWTGANTGELFF

V: TRBV2
D: .
size: few
J: TRBJ1-1
DNA: TGTGCCAGCGATCCTGTAAGGACAGTCACTGAAGCTTTCTTT
CDR3: CASDPVRTVTEAFF

V: TRBV7-9
D: .
size: .
J: TRBJ2-5
DNA: TGTGCCAGCAGCTTACCGACAGGTCGGCTTCAAGAGACCCAGTACTTC
CDR3: CASSLPTGRLQETQYF

V: TRBV2
D: .
size: .
J: TRBJ1-1
DNA: TGTGCCAGCAGGTGGTGGGGGGAGGGCACTGAAGCTTTCTTT
CDR3: CASRWWGEGTEAFF

V: TRBV24-1
D: .
size: few
J: TRBJ2-1
DNA: TGTGCCACCAGTGACCGGGGGACGGTTTTTCGGGAGCAGTTCTTC
CDR3: CATSDRGTVFREQFF

V: TRBV27
D: .
size: few
J: TRBJ2-1
DNA: TGTGCCAGCAGTTTCCAGGTGAATGGGAATGAGCAGTTCTTC
CDR3: CASSFQVNGNEQFF

V: TRBV12-3/TRBV12-4
D: .
size: few
J: TRBJ1-5
DNA: TGTGCCAGCAGTTTAGACAGGGCAGCGCAGCCCCAGCATTTT
CDR3: CASSLDRAAQPQHF

V: TRBV25-1
D: .
size: many
J: TRBJ2-5
DNA: TGTGCCAGCAGTGAAATTCAACCCGATTACCAAGAGACCCAGTACTTC
CDR3: CASSEIQPDYQETQYF

V: TRBV5-1
D: .
size: many
J: TRBJ2-3
DNA: TGCGCCAGCAGCCTTGCTGGACTGTTAGATACGCAGTATTTT
CDR3: CASSLAGLLDTQYF

V: TRBV12-3/TRBV12-4
D: .
size: .
J: TRBJ2-4
DNA: TGTGCCAGCCTGGGCCGACAGGAAAACATTCAGTACTTC
CDR3: CASLGRQENIQYF

V: TRBV20-1
D: TRBD1
size: few
J: TRBJ2-7
DNA: TGCAGTGCTAGAATAGTCCAGGGGGCGTACTACGAGCAGTACTTC
CDR3: CSARIVQGAYYEQYF

V: TRBV20-1
D: .
size: many
J: TRBJ2-7
DNA: TGCAGTGCTAGAGTAGGAGCCTACGAGCAGTACTTC
CDR3: CSARVGAYEQYF

V: TRBV29-1
D: TRBD1
size: many
J: TRBJ2-3
DNA: TGCAGCGTTGAGGGGGACCAGGGGGCAGTTTTAGATACGCAGTATTTT
CDR3: CSVEGDQGAVLDTQYF

V: TRBV5-5
D: .
size: .
J: TRBJ1-6
DNA: TGTGCCAGCAGCTTGGGACCGGGTTCACCCCTCCACTTT
CDR3: CASSLGPGSPLHF

V: TRBV3-1
D: TRBD2
size: .
J: TRBJ2-7
DNA: TGTGCCAGCAGCCAAGCGGGGGGACTAGCAGCCTACGAGCAGTACTTC
CDR3: CASSQAGGLAAYEQYF

V: TRBV12-3/TRBV12-4
D: .
size: .
J: TRBJ1-4
DNA: TGTGCCAGCAGTTTATATGGGTCTAATGAAAAACTGTTTTTT
CDR3: CASSLYGSNEKLFF

V: TRBV6-1
D: TRBD1
size: .
J: TRBJ2-1
DNA: TGTGCCAGCACGCGACAGGGTAGCCGGAGCTCCTACAATGAGCAGTTCTTC
CDR3: CASTRQGSRSSYNEQFF

V: TRBV30
D: .
size: .
J: TRBJ2-7
DNA: TGTGCCTGGAGTGTGAGCGAGTACGAGCAGTACTTC
CDR3: CAWSVSEYEQYF

V: TRBV29-1
D: .
size: many
J: TRBJ2-1
DNA: TGCAGCGTTGTAGAGGGAAAAAGCTCCTACAATGAGCAGTTCTTC
CDR3: CSVVEGKSSYNEQFF

V: TRBV20-1
D: .
size: many
J: TRBJ2-7
DNA: TGCAGTGCAACAGGGCCACTAAATCCCTACGAGCAGTACTTC
CDR3: CSATGPLNPYEQYF

V: TRBV9
D: TRBD2
size: .
J: TRBJ2-1
DNA: TGTGCCAGCAGCTTAGCGGGAGTGGGCGATGAGCAGTTCTTC
CDR3: CASSLAGVGDEQFF

V: TRBV20-1
D: TRBD2
size: .
J: TRBJ2-7
DNA: TGCAGTGCTAGAGGGAGAGCGGGAGGGTACGAGCAGTACTTC
CDR3: CSARGRAGGYEQYF

V: TRBV9
D: .
size: many
J: TRBJ2-6
DNA: TGTGCCAGCAGCACCTCTGGGGCCAACGTCCTGACTTTC
CDR3: CASSTSGANVLTF

V: TRBV28
D: TRBD2
size: .
J: TRBJ2-3
DNA: TGTGCCAGCAGTCCCGCGGGACTACTCACAGATACGCAGTATTTT
CDR3: CASSPAGLLTDTQYF

V: TRBV12-3/TRBV12-4
D: TRBD2
size: few
J: TRBJ2-5
DNA: TGTGCCAGCAGCTCACAACTAGCGGGAGGGCCTCGAGAGACCCAGTACTTC
CDR3: CASSSQLAGGPRETQYF

V: TRBV11-2
D: TRBD1
size: few
J: TRBJ2-7
DNA: TGTGCCAGCAGCTCCCGTACCAGGACAGGGAGTTACGAGCAGTACTTC
CDR3: CASSSRTRTGSYEQYF

V: TRBV7-8
D: .
size: few
J: TRBJ2-5
DNA: TGTGCCAGCAGCTCCTGGGGCCTAACCGGGACAAGCTACCAAGAGACCCAGTACTTC
CDR3: CASSSWGLTGTSYQETQYF

V: TRBV6-5
D: TRBD2
size: .
J: TRBJ2-7
DNA: TGTGCCAGCAGTTACTCTACCGGGACTAGCGACGAGCAGTACTTC
CDR3: CASSYSTGTSDEQYF

V: TRBV12-3/TRBV12-4
D: TRBD1
size: many
J: TRBJ2-1
DNA: TGTGCCAGCAGTTTAGGACGACAGGGGGATGAGCAGTTCTTC
CDR3: CASSLGRQGDEQFF

V: TRBV7-8
D: .
size: many
J: TRBJ2-2
DNA: TGTGCCAGCAGCTTAGCATCCTCGCTGTTTTTT
CDR3: CASSLASSLFF

V: TRBV5-1
D: TRBD2
size: many
J: TRBJ2-1
DNA: TGCGCCAGCAGCGTAAACACGGGACTATCCTACAATGAGCAGTTCTTC
CDR3: CASSVNTGLSYNEQFF